This is a list of T cell receptor beta chains from one sample in a study of regulatory T cells in long-lasting Graves disease. MiXCR, applied by TCRdb to the multiplex PCR reads, yields one record per CDR3 protein. The repertoire has about 460,000 distinct CDR3 sequences, approximately 14% of them found once; the top ten carry approximately 17%. The sample was also reused in another study, on T cells in Graves' hyperthyroidism and ophthalmopathy.

Source: peripheral blood mononuclear cells (PBMCs), taken at new diagnosis, from a patient treated with antithyroid drugs. The origin of the receptors is a woman aged 45-60 years with Graves disease. The conserved cysteine and the conserved F or W are not part of the CDR3 here. Fields, in order: V gene, CDR3 protein.

>TRBV10-3
AITNHGTSGSAQY
>TRBV18
ASSPPSQAPVGKLF
>TRBV7-2
ASSFFAGPYEQY
>TRBV24-1
ATSPGQGNQPQH
>TRBV7-9
ASSFGADTQY
>TRBV9
ASSEGSVSYEQY
>TRBV30
AWTTGTEETQY
>TRBV4-2
ASSHGTSGPDEQY
>TRBV5-1
ASSQGLVAGELF
>TRBV9
ASSVSLRGHYGYT
>TRBV29-1
SALKGTGGGYGYT
>TRBV5-5
ASSLAVGSYEQY
>TRBV29-1
SVDPQGGRGY
>TRBV5-1
ASSFSRGDTEAF
>TRBV2
ASSESPSGIYEQF
>TRBV28
ASSPGRWITTGNQETQY
>TRBV2
ASSKGVSTDTQY
>TRBV30
AWTRTDSYNSPLH
>TRBV7-8
ASSLDGTPLH
>TRBV14
ASSYLPGLSQETQY
>TRBV6-1
ASRKDYGRSSYEQY
>TRBV6-1
ASSDESGTYNEQF
>TRBV18
ASSPKGGPVYEQY
>TRBV20-1
SARNSRFANPYEQY
>TRBV12-3/TRBV12-4
ASSFGGNEQF
>TRBV28
ASRQGIKNEQF
>TRBV27
ASRRYTDSPLH
>TRBV3-1
ASSYGLAGVGETQY
>TRBV3-1
ASRNSGGEQF
>TRBV28
ASSRGLAGEYLVYEQY
>TRBV28
ASSLFQGAGRTDTQY
>TRBV7-2
ASSYGSSYEQY
>TRBV7-6
ASSAQGNNEQF
>TRBV6-2/TRBV6-3
ASSYSTGRTEAF
>TRBV2
ASRLGQGAGETQY
>TRBV7-2
ASSLETGLREQY
>TRBV2
AGRGGVHTGELF
>TRBV18
ASFSGLAGETDTQY
>TRBV7-3
ASSLLAAKNTGELF
>TRBV5-1
ASSQGLESYNEQF
>TRBV27
ASSLLRGRGSNQPQH
>TRBV25-1
ASNVRPGLAGYEQY
>TRBV7-2
ASSQSRAGGPLSYNEQF
>TRBV2
ASSRTESSYNSPLH
>TRBV27
ASSPLLAVNHPPF
>TRBV2
ASSESESNTEAF
>TRBV27
ASSKKGQGYGYT
>TRBV6-1
ASSYTLTGELF
>TRBV7-2
ASSLVRSAPIIGTQY
>TRBV7-8
ASSPRVAGFKNIQY
>TRBV24-1
ATSDLGEYEQF